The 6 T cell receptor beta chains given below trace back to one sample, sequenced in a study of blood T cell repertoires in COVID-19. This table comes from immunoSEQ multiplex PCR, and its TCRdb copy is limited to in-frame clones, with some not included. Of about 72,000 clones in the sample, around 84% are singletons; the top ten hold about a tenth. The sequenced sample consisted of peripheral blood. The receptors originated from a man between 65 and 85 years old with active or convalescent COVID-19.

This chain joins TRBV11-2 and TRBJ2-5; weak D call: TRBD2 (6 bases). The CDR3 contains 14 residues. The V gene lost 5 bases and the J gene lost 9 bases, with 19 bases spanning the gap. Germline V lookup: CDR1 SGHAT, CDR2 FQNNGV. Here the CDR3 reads CASSAQRVPGAQYF. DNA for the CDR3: TGTGCCAGCAGCGCGCAGCGGGTCCCCGGGGCCCAGTACTTC.

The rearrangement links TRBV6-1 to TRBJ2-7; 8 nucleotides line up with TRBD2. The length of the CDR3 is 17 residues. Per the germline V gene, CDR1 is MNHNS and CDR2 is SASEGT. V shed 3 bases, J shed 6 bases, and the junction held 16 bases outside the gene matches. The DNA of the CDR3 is TGTGCCAGCAGTGATTTTGGGGCGACGGGAGGGCCAACCGAGCAGTACTTC. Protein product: CASSDFGATGGPTEQYF.

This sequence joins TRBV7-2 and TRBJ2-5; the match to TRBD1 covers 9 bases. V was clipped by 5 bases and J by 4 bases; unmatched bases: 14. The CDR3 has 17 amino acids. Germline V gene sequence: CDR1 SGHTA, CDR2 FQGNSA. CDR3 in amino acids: CASSGTGTGRLRETQYF. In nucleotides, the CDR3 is TGTGCCAGCAGCGGAACCGGGACAGGGAGGTTGAGAGAGACCCAGTACTTC.

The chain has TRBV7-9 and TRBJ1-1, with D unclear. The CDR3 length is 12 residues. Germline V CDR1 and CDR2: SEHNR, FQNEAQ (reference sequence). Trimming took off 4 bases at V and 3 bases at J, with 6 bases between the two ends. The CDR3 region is CASSYLDTEAFF. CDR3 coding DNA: TGTGCCAGCAGCTATCTCGACACTGAAGCTTTCTTT.

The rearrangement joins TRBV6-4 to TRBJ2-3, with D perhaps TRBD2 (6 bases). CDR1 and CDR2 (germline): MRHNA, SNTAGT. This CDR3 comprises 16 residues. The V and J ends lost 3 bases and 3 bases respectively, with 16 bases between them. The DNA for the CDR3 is TGTGCCAGCAGTGAGGAGGGAGCGACCGTAACAGATACGCAGTATTTT. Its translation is CASSEEGATVTDTQYF.

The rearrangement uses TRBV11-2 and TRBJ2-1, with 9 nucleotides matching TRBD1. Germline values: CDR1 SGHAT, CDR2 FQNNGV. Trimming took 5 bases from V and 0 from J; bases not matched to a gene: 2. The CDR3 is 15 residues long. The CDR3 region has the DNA TGTGCCAGCAGCCCGGGACAGGGCTCCTACAATGAGCAGTTCTTC. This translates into CASSPGQGSYNEQFF.